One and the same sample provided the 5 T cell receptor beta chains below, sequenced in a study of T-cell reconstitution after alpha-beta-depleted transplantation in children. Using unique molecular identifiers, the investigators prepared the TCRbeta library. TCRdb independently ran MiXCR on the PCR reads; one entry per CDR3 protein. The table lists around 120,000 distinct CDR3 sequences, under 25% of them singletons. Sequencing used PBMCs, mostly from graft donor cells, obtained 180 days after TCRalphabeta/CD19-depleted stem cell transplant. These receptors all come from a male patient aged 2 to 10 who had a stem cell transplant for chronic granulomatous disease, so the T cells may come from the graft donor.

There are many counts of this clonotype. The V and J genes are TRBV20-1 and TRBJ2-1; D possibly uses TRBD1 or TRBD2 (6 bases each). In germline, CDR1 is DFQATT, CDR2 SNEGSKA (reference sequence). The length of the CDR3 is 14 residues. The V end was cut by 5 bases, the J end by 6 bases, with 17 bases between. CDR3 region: CSAPDRRDFNEQFF. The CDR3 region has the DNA TGCAGTGCTCCTGACAGGCGGGACTTCAATGAGCAGTTCTTC.

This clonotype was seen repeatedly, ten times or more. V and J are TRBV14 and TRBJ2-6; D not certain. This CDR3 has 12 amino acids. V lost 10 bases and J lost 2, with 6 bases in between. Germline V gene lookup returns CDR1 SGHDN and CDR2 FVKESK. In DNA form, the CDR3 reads TGTGCCACCAGTCCTGGGGCCAACGTCCTGACTTTC. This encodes CATSPGANVLTF.

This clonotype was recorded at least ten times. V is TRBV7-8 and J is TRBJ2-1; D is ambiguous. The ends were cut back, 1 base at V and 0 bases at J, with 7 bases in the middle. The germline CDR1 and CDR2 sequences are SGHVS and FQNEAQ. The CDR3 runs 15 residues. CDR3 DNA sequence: TGTGCCAGCAGCTTAGATCTGAGCTCCTACAATGAGCAGTTCTTC. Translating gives CASSLDLSSYNEQFF. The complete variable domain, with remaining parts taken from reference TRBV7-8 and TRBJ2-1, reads GAGVSQSPRYKVAKRGQDVALRCDPISGHVSLFWYQQALGQGPEFLTYFQNEAQLDKSGLPSDRFFAERPEGSVSTLKIQRTQQEDSAVYLCASSLDLSSYNEQFFGPGTRLTVL.

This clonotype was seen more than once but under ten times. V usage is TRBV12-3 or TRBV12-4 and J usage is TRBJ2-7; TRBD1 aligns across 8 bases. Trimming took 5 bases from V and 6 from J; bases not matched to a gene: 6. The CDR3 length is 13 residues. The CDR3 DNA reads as TGTGCCAGCAGTCCCGGACAGGGAGGCGAGCAGTACTTC. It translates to CASSPGQGGEQYF.

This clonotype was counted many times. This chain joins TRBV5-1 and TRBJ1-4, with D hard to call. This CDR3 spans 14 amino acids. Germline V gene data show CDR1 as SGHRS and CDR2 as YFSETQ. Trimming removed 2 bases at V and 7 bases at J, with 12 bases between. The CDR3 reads CASSLSVSGEKLFF. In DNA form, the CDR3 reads TGCGCCAGCAGCTTATCGGTCAGCGGTGAAAAACTGTTTTTT.